This T cell receptor (beta chain) was sequenced during a study of blood T cell repertoires in COVID-19. Study background: Sources were T cells, B-cell-depleted T cells, or PBMCs; the material itself was cDNA or gDNA.

V lost 2 bases and J 2 bases, leaving 10 bases between the germline ends. The length of the CDR3 is 15 residues. Germline values: CDR1 SNHLY, CDR2 FYNNEI. In the original workflow: It was from reference gene primer amplification that nucleated cell counts were estimated. Generated by immunoSEQ multiplex PCR, the TCRdb table keeps only in-frame clones and is missing some. The DNA gave D and trimming, while V, J and clone size come from that table. The sample consists of more than 100,000 clones, under 90% of them appearing once. Input material: peripheral blood. The chain has TRBV2 and TRBJ2-4, with TRBD1 as a possible D gene (5 bases). This TCR came from a human donor in a cohort sampled during active or convalescent COVID-19. The DNA of the CDR3 is TGTGCCAGCAGTGAATTAGCAGGGTCCAAAAACATTCAGTACTTC. This translates into CASSELAGSKNIQYF. The whole variable domain, remainder taken from reference TRBV2 and TRBJ2-4, is EPEVTQTPSHQVTQMGQEVILRCVPISNHLYFYWYRQILGQKVEFLVSFYNNEISEKSEIFDDQFSVERPDGSNFTLKIRSTKLEDSAMYFCASSELAGSKNIQYFGAGTRLSVL.